This T cell receptor beta chain comes out of a study of CD8+CD57+ T cells in acquired aplastic anemia. CDR3 length: 15 residues. Germline V gene sequence: CDR1 SEHNR, CDR2 FQNEAQ (reference sequence). Trimming took 2 bases from V and 5 from J, leaving 13 bases between them. This clonotype has a count of ten or more. No antigen is known for it. Whole-study results and caveats: Around 29 shared CD8+ CDR3s appeared highly expressed within patients' immunodominant clones.

The use of genomic DNA as template underpinned the TCR beta VDJ and CDR3 profiling. TCRdb ran MiXCR on the reads and lists one entry per CDR3 protein. The repertoire has about 40,000 distinct CDR3 sequences, 63% of them found once; the top ten carry 59%. Patients selected for sequencing had displayed CD8+CD57+ cell expansion by flow cytometry. The TCR was taken from a human donor with aplastic anemia. V gene TRBV7-9 combines with J gene TRBJ2-1, with TRBD1 as a possible D gene (6 bases). The sequenced sample was sorted CD4+, CD8+, or CD8+CD57+ T cells (not recorded which) from PBMCs. The CDR3, as DNA: TGTGCCAGCAGCTTAAGCTGGGGGCAGGACAATGAGCAGTTCTTC. Translating gives CASSLSWGQDNEQFF.